What follows are 20 T cell receptor beta chains derived from one specimen sequenced in a study of blood T cell repertoires in COVID-19. Only in-frame clones appear in the TCRdb table, and some are missing; sequencing was by immunoSEQ multiplex PCR. The sample lists 490,000 or so clones, approximately 90% occurring once. Sequences were obtained from PBMCs or T cells enriched from blood (not recorded which). These TCRs come from a woman aged 55-69 years who had recovered from COVID-19.

V is TRBV11-2 and J is TRBJ1-2; no firm D call. The CDR3 runs to 13 residues. Trimming pared 1 base from V and 10 bases from J, leaving 13 bases between. From germline, CDR1 is SGHAT and CDR2 FQNNGV. The CDR3 region has the DNA TGTGCCAGCAGCTTAGTCAGGTCGTTTGACTACACCTTC. It codes for CASSLVRSFDYTF. The entire variable domain, with the rest obtained from reference TRBV11-2 and TRBJ1-2, is as follows: EAGVAQSPRYKIIEKRQSVAFWCNPISGHATLYWYQQILGQGPKLLIQFQNNGVVDDSQLPKDRFSAERLKGVDSTLKIQPAKLEDSAVYLCASSLVRSFDYTFGSGTRLTVV.

The chain has TRBV5-1 and TRBJ1-4, with TRBD1 identical over 11 bases. The CDR3 spans 15 residues. The V and J ends lost 5 bases and 6 bases, in that order; junction bases with no gene match: 6. Germline loops: CDR1 SGHRS, CDR2 YFSETQ. CDR3 sequence: CASRGRTGGYEKLFF. The CDR3 nucleotides are TGCGCCAGCAGGGGGCGGACAGGGGGCTATGAAAAACTGTTTTTT.

The rearrangement links TRBV15 to TRBJ1-3, with a tentative D call TRBD1 (6 bases). CDR3 length equals 14 residues. Germline V gene data show CDR1 as LNHNV and CDR2 as YYDKDF (reference sequence). V lost 1 base and J 3 bases, leaving 7 bases between the germline ends. The CDR3 bases are TGTGCCACCAGCAGAGCAGGGGATGGAAACACCATATATTTT. This encodes CATSRAGDGNTIYF.

This chain joins TRBV25-1 and TRBJ2-5; D might be TRBD1 (6 bases). Germline V gives CDR1 MGHDK, CDR2 SYGVNS. Trimming took 1 base from V and 3 from J, leaving 12 bases between them. The CDR3 is 15 amino acids. The CDR3 is CASSEFQTGKETQYF. The CDR3 bases are TGTGCCAGCAGTGAATTTCAAACAGGGAAAGAGACCCAGTACTTC.

The V call is TRBV11-2, the J call TRBJ2-7; TRBD2 matches 7 bases. V shed 0 bases, J shed 0 bases, and the junction held 2 bases outside the gene matches. This CDR3 region has 15 residues. Germline V gives CDR1 SGHAT, CDR2 FQNNGV. CDR3 in DNA: TGTGCCAGCAGCTTAGAAGCGGGGATCTCCTACGAGCAGTACTTC. Translation: CASSLEAGISYEQYF.

In this sample, this clone turned up once. The chain carries TRBV5-1 and TRBJ1-2; TRBD1 matches at 8 bases. Germline CDR1 is SGHRS and CDR2 is YFSETQ. The CDR3 loop spans 15 amino acids. Trimming cost V 6 bases and J 2 bases; bases outside gene matches: 9. As DNA, the CDR3 is TGCGCCAGCACCCCTGTACAGGGGGTGAACTATGGCTACACCTTC. Translating it yields CASTPVQGVNYGYTF.

As DNA, the CDR3 is TGTGCCAGCAGCCTAACCGGGGGATCTCCCCTCCACTTT. This encodes CASSLTGGSPLHF. The chain is built from TRBV6-5 and TRBJ1-6; tentative D call: TRBD1 (5 bases). V dropped 6 bases and J dropped 13 bases, with 16 bases sitting between them. Per germline, CDR1 MNHEY and CDR2 SVGAGI. The CDR3 runs 13 residues.

V gene TRBV3-1 (or the pseudogene TRBV3-2) combines with J gene TRBJ2-1, with TRBD2 as a possible D gene (7 bases). This CDR3 spans 14 amino acids. V was clipped by 3 bases and J by 9 bases, with 15 bases between them. Germline V gene sequence: CDR1 LGHDT, CDR2 YNNKEL (reference sequence). This CDR3 reads CASSQGGRVGEQFF. The CDR3 DNA follows: TGTGCCAGCAGCCAGGGGGGGCGGGTCGGTGAGCAGTTCTTC.

This rearrangement joins TRBV13 to TRBJ2-7; 7 bases are shared with TRBD1. After removal of 4 bases from V and 2 bases from J, the junction contained 2 bases not matched to a gene. This CDR3 is 13 amino acids long. Germline CDR1 reads PRHDT; CDR2 reads FYEKMQ (reference sequence). This CDR3 is CASSSQGAYEQYF. CDR3 in DNA: TGTGCCAGCAGCTCCCAGGGGGCCTACGAGCAGTACTTC.

V is TRBV28 and J is TRBJ1-6; 9 bases fit TRBD1. Losses at the gene ends were 5 bases for V and 4 bases for J; bases not matched to a gene: 9. Germline CDR1 is MDHEN and CDR2 is SYDVKM. The CDR3 totals 17 residues. CDR3 DNA: TGTGCCAGCAGTCCAGGGACAGGGCACAAATATAATTCACCCCTCCACTTT. It is translated as CASSPGTGHKYNSPLHF.

This clone was seen just once. The chain combines TRBV9 with TRBJ2-3, with D possibly TRBD2 on 6 matching bases. Deletions cut 5 bases from V and 4 bases from J, with 20 bases between. The CDR3 length is 16 residues. The germline V gene has CDR1 SGDLS and CDR2 YYNGEE. In DNA form, the CDR3 reads TGTGCCAGCAGTGCCAATAGCGGAGGGTTACCAGATACGCAGTATTTT. It specifies CASSANSGGLPDTQYF. The entire variable domain, with the rest obtained from reference TRBV9 and TRBJ2-3, is as follows: DSGVTQTPKHLITATGQRVTLRCSPRSGDLSVYWYQQSLDQGLQFLIQYYNGEERAKGNILERFSAQQFPDLHSELNLSSLELGDSALYFCASSANSGGLPDTQYFGPGTRLTVL.

The chain combines TRBV11-2 with TRBJ2-3; the D gene is possibly TRBD2 (7 bases). This CDR3 spans 17 amino acids. V was cut by 5 bases and J by 0 bases, with 18 bases left in between. The germline CDR1 and CDR2 sequences are SGHAT and FQNNGV. This CDR3 reads CASSQPTAGASTDTQYF. The CDR3 DNA reads TGTGCCAGCAGCCAACCCACGGCGGGGGCTAGCACAGATACGCAGTATTTT.

This clone has only one observation. This sequence joins TRBV6-2 or TRBV6-3 and TRBJ1-5; weak D call: TRBD1 (6 bases). CDR3 length: 13 residues. Germline V CDR1 and CDR2: MNHEY, SVGEGT. Trimming pared 5 bases from V and 4 bases from J, leaving 9 bases between. The CDR3 protein is CASSPQGNQPQHF. CDR3 nucleotide sequence: TGTGCCAGCAGTCCCCAGGGGAATCAGCCCCAGCATTTT.

This chain links TRBV7-9 with TRBJ2-3; D call uncertain. Germline V lookup: CDR1 SEHNR, CDR2 FQNEAQ (reference sequence). This CDR3 contains 15 residues. Trimming removed 5 bases from V and 2 bases from J, with 14 bases in between. CDR3 nucleotide sequence: TGTGCCAGCAGCCCCGTACCTACCCACACAGATACGCAGTATTTT. This translates into CASSPVPTHTDTQYF.

The V call is TRBV6-5, the J call TRBJ1-6; 11 nucleotides align to TRBD1. Germline CDR1 is MNHEY and CDR2 is SVGAGI. J lost 7 bases, V lost 9 bases, and 8 bases had no gene match. CDR3 size: 15 residues. The CDR3 nucleotides read TGTGCCAGTCGTCCGGGACAGGGGGGAAATTCACCCCTCCACTTT. This translates into CASRPGQGGNSPLHF.

V and J are TRBV5-1 and TRBJ1-5; D is ambiguous. The CDR3 runs 13 residues. Germline lookup yields CDR1 SGHRS and CDR2 YFSETQ. V was clipped by 0 bases and J by 3 bases, with 4 bases between them. CDR3 DNA: TGCGCCAGCAGCTTGGGAGACAATCAGCCCCAGCATTTT. Translation: CASSLGDNQPQHF.

About this clone: Other nucleotide sequences from this sample produce the same CDR3. The rearrangement uses TRBV7-2 and TRBJ1-3, with a weak D call TRBD1 (5 bases). This CDR3 has 15 residues. The V and J ends lost 3 bases and 1 base respectively, with 10 bases between them. CDR1 is SGHTA and CDR2 is FQGNSA in the germline V gene. The CDR3 is CASSFVGGSGNTIYF. The CDR3 coding sequence is TGTGCCAGCAGCTTTGTGGGGGGATCTGGAAACACCATATATTTT.

The V and J genes are TRBV6-2 or TRBV6-3 and TRBJ1-1; D is possibly TRBD1 (6 bases). The germline V gene encodes CDR1 MNHEY and CDR2 SVGEGT. Trimming took 2 bases from V and 3 from J, leaving 10 bases between them. The CDR3 runs 14 residues. CDR3: CASSYTGLYTEAFF. CDR3 bases: TGTGCCAGCAGTTACACAGGGTTATACACTGAAGCTTTCTTT.

The chain has TRBV29-1 and TRBJ2-3; 9 bases agree with TRBD1. V trimming: 5 bases; J trimming: 5 bases; junction bases outside the gene matches: 2. This CDR3 has 12 residues. Germline CDR1 SQVTM, CDR2 ANQGSEA. The CDR3 here is CSVYRGRDTQYF. For the CDR3, the DNA is TGCAGCGTTTACAGGGGGCGAGATACGCAGTATTTT.

This clone was found once. The rearrangement joins TRBV4-1 to TRBJ2-2, with D possibly matching TRBD2 (7 bases). The germline V gene has CDR1 MGHRA and CDR2 YSYEKL. CDR3 length: 14 amino acids. V was shortened by 1 base and J by 6 bases, with 9 bases between the two germline ends. The CDR3 loop reads CASSQAGGPGELFF. In DNA, the CDR3 is TGCGCCAGCAGCCAAGCGGGGGGCCCCGGGGAGCTGTTTTTT.